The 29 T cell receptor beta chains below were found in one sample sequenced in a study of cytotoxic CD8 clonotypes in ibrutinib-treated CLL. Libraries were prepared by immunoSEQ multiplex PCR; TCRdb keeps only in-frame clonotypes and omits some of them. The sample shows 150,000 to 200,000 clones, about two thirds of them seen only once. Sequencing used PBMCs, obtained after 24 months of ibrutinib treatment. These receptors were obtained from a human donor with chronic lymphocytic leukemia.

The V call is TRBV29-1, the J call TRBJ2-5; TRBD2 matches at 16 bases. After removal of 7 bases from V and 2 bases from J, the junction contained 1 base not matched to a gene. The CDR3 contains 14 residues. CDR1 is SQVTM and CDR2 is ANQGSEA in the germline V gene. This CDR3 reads CSEGLAGGQETQYF. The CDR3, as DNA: TGCAGCGAGGGACTAGCGGGAGGGCAAGAGACCCAGTACTTC.

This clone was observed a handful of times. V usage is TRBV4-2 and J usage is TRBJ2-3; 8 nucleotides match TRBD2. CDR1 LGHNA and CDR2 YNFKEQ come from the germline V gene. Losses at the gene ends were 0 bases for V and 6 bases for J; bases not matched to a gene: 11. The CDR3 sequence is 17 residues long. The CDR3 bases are TGTGCCAGCAGCCAAGATATAGTGACAGCGGGAGCCGATACGCAGTATTTT. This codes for CASSQDIVTAGADTQYF.

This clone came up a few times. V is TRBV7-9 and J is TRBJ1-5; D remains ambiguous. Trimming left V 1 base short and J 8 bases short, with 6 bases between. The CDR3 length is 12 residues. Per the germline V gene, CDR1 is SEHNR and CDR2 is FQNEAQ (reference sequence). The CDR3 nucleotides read TGTGCCAGCAGCTTAGATCGGGAGCCCCAGCATTTT. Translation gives CASSLDREPQHF.

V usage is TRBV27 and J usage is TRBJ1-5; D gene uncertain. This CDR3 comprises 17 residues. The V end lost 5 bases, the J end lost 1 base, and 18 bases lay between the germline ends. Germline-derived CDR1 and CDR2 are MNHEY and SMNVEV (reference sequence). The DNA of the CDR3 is TGTGCCAGCAGTCCATATCGACATTCACCGAGCAATCAGCCCCAGCATTTT. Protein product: CASSPYRHSPSNQPQHF.

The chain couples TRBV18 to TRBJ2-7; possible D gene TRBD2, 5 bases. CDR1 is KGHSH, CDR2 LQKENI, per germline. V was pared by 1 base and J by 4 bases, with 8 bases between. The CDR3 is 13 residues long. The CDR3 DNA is TGTGCCAGCTCACCACGTTTAGCGTACGAGCAGTACTTC. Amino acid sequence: CASSPRLAYEQYF.

CDR3 in DNA: TGTGCCAGCAGCGTAGGGGTGGGAGTGGAGGAGACCCAGTACTTC. As protein: CASSVGVGVEETQYF. The rearrangement uses TRBV9 and TRBJ2-5; perhaps TRBD2 as D (5 bases). V was cut by 0 bases and J by 5 bases, with 14 bases left in between. Germline CDR1 SGDLS, CDR2 YYNGEE. CDR3 length: 15 residues.

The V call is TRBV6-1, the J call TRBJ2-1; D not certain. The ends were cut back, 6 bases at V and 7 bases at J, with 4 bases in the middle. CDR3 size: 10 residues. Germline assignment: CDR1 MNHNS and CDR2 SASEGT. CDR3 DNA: TGTGCCAGCAGAGGTAATGAGCAGTTCTTC. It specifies CASRGNEQFF.

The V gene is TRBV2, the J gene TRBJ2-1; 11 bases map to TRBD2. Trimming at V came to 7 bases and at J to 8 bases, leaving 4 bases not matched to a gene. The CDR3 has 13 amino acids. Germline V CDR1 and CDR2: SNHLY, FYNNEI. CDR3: CASNSGRGDEQFF. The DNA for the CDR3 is TGTGCCAGCAATAGCGGGAGGGGCGATGAGCAGTTCTTC. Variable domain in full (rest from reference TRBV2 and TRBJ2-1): EPEVTQTPSHQVTQMGQEVILRCVPISNHLYFYWYRQILGQKVEFLVSFYNNEISEKSEIFDDQFSVERPDGSNFTLKIRSTKLEDSAMYFCASNSGRGDEQFFGPGTRLTVL.

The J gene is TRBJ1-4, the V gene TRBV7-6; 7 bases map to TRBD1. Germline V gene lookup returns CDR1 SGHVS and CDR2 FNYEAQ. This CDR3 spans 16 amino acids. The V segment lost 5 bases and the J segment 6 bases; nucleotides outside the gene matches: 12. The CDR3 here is CASSPASQGRHEKLFF. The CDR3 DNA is TGTGCCAGCAGCCCTGCGTCACAGGGGCGGCATGAAAAACTGTTTTTT.

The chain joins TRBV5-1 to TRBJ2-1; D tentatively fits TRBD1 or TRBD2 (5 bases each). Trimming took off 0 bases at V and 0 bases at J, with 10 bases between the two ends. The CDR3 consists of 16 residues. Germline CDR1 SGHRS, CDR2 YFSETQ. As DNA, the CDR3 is TGCGCCAGCAGCTTGGCATCGGGACGCTCCTACAATGAGCAGTTCTTC. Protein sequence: CASSLASGRSYNEQFF. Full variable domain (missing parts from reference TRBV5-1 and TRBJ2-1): KAGVTQTPRYLIKTRGQQVTLSCSPISGHRSVSWYQQTPGQGLQFLFEYFSETQRNKGNFPGRFSGRQFSNSRSEMNVSTLELGDSALYLCASSLASGRSYNEQFFGPGTRLTVL.

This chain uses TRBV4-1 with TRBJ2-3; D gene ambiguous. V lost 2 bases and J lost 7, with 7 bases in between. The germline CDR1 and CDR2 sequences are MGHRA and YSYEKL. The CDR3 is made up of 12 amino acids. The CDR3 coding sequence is TGCGCCAGCAGCCAACTAGGGTATACGCAGTATTTT. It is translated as CASSQLGYTQYF.

The CDR3 sequence is CATIQTWSSYNEQFF. DNA of the CDR3: TGTGCCACCATTCAGACATGGAGCTCCTACAATGAGCAGTTCTTC. This chain links TRBV6-5 with TRBJ2-1, with D hard to call. The V gene's germline CDR1 is MNHEY and CDR2 SVGAGI. V gave up 10 bases and J gave up 0 bases, with 16 bases separating them. This CDR3 has 15 residues.

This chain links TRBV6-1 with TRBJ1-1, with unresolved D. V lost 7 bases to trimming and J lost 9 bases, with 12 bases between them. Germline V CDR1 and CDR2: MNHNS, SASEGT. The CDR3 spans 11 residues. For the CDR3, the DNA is TGTGCCAGCAATATTAAGACTAAAGCTTTCTTT. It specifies CASNIKTKAFF.

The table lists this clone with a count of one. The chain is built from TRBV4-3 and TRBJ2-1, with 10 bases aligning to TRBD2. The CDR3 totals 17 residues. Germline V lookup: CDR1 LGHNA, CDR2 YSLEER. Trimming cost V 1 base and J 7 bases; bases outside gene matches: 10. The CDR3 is CASSQGSGRAIFNEQFF. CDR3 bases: TGCGCCAGCAGCCAAGGGAGCGGGAGGGCCATTTTTAATGAGCAGTTCTTC.

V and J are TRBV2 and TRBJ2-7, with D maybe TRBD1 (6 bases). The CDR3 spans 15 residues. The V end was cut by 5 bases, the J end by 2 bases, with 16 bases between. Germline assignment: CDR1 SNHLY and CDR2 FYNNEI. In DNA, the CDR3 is TGTGCCAGCAGTAGATCCGGGACAAGGACCTACGAGCAGTACTTC. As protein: CASSRSGTRTYEQYF.

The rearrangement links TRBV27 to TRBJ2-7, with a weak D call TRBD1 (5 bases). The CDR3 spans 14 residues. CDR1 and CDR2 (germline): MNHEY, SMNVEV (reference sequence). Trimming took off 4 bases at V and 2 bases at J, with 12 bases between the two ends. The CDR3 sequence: CASSSGKYPYEQYF. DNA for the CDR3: TGTGCCAGCAGTTCAGGGAAGTACCCCTACGAGCAGTACTTC.

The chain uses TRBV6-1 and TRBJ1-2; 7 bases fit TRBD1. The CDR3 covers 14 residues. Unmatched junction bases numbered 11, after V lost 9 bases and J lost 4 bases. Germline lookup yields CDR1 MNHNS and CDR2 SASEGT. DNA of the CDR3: TGTGCCAGTAGTCCGACAGGGTGGTCCTATGGCTACACCTTC. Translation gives CASSPTGWSYGYTF.

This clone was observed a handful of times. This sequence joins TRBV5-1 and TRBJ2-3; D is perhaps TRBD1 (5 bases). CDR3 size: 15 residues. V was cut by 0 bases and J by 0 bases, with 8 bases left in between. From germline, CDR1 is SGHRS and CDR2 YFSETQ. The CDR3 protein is CASSLDRPSTDTQYF. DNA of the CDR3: TGCGCCAGCAGCTTGGACAGGCCTAGCACAGATACGCAGTATTTT. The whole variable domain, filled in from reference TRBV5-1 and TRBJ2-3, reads KAGVTQTPRYLIKTRGQQVTLSCSPISGHRSVSWYQQTPGQGLQFLFEYFSETQRNKGNFPGRFSGRQFSNSRSEMNVSTLELGDSALYLCASSLDRPSTDTQYFGPGTRLTVL.

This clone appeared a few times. The CDR3 reads CASSLLQEAFF. The CDR3 DNA follows: TGTGCCAGCAGCCTTCTACAGGAAGCTTTCTTT. V and J are TRBV7-9 and TRBJ1-1; no clear D. The CDR3 is made up of 11 amino acids. Looked up from germline, CDR1 is SEHNR and CDR2 is FQNEAQ (reference sequence). Deletions cut 5 bases from V and 8 bases from J, with 9 bases between.

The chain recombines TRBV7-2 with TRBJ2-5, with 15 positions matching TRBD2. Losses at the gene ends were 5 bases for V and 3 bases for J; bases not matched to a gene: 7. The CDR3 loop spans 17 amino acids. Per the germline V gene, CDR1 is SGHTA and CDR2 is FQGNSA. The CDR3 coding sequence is TGTGCCAGCAGCCCCCTTGGACTAGCGGGAGGGAAAGAGACCCAGTACTTC. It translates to CASSPLGLAGGKETQYF.

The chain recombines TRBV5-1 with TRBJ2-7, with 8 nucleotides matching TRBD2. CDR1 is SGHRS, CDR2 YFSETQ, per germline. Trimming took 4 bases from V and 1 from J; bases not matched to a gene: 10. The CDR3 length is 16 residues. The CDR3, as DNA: TGCGCCAGCAGCCTCACTAGCGGCGAAGGTTCCTACGAGCAGTACTTC. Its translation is CASSLTSGEGSYEQYF.

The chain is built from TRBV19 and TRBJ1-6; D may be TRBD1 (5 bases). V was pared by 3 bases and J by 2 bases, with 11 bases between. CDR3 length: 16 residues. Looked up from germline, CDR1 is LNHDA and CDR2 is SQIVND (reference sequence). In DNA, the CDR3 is TGTGCCAGTAGTATCTATGCGACAGCCTATAATTCACCCCTCCACTTT. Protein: CASSIYATAYNSPLHF.

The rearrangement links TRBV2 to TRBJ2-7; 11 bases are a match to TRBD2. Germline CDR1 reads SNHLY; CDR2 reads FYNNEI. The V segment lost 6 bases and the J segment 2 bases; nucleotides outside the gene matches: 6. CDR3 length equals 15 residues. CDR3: CASRRGTSGPYEQYF. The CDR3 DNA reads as TGTGCCAGCAGAAGAGGGACTAGCGGTCCCTACGAGCAGTACTTC.

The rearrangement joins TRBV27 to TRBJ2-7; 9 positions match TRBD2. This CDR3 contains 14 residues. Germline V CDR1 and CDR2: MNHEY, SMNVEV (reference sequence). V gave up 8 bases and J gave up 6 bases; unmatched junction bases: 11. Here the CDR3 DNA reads TGTGCCAGCCGTCCGGGACTAGCCGGCGCCGAGCAGTACTTC. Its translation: CASRPGLAGAEQYF.

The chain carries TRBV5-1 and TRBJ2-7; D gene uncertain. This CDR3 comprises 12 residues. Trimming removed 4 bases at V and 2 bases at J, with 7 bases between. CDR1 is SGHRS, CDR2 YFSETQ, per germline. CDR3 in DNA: TGCGCCAGCAGCCTCCTTCCCTACGAGCAGTACTTC. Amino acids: CASSLLPYEQYF.

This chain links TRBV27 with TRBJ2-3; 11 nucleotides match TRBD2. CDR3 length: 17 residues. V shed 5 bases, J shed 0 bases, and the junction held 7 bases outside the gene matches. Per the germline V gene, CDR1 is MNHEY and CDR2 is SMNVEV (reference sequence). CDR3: CASSPLWTSGSTDTQYF. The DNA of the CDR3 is TGTGCCAGCAGTCCGCTCTGGACTAGCGGGAGCACAGATACGCAGTATTTT.

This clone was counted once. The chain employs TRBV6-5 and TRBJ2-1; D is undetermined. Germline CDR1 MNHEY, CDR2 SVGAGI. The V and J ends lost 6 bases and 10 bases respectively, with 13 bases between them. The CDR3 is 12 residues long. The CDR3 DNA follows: TGTGCCAGCAGAACTCGACTCCTCGAGCAGTTCTTC. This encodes CASRTRLLEQFF.

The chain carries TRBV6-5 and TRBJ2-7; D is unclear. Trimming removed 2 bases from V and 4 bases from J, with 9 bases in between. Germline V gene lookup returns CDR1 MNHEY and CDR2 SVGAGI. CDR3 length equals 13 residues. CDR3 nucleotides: TGTGCCAGCAGTTACGCTCTACGGTACGAGCAGTACTTC. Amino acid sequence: CASSYALRYEQYF.

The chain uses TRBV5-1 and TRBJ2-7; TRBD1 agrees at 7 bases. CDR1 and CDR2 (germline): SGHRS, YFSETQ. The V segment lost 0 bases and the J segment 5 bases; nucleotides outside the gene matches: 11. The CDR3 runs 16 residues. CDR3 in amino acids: CASSLGRQGVIDEQYF. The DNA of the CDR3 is TGCGCCAGCAGCTTGGGAAGACAGGGTGTAATCGACGAGCAGTACTTC.